The T cell receptor (beta chain) under discussion was sequenced for a study of glioma-infiltrating T cells. The CDR3 is made up of 14 amino acids. Trimming left V 2 bases short and J 4 bases short, with 11 bases between. Germline V gene data show CDR1 as LNHDA and CDR2 as SQIVND (reference sequence). Amplification of TCR alpha and beta CDR3 regions from RNA used iRepertoire nested multiplex PCR. For one-step reverse transcription and amplification, about 85-400 ng of tissue mRNA or PBMC total RNA was used. TCRdb redid the calling of the multiplex PCR reads with MiXCR, one entry per CDR3 protein. This sample has tens of thousands of distinct CDR3 sequences; 23% occur once, and the top ten carry about 6.7%. Only a few counts were recorded for this clonotype.

This sequence originates from a human donor with low-grade glioma or glioblastoma, undergoing nonglioma brain surgery, or in good health (not recorded which). Sequencing was performed on glioma tissue, nonneoplastic brain tissue, or PBMCs (not recorded which). The chain couples TRBV19 to TRBJ1-2; D is ambiguous. The CDR3 sequence: CASSIRKGIYGYTF. The CDR3 DNA reads as TGTGCCAGTAGTATAAGAAAGGGAATCTATGGCTACACCTTC.